This is a list of T cell receptor beta chains from one sample in a study of blood T cell repertoires in COVID-19. TCRdb keeps only in-frame clones here, not all; method: immunoSEQ multiplex PCR. This table has about 200,000 clones, 81% appearing once. The sequenced sample was PBMCs or T cells enriched from blood (not recorded which). Source of these receptors: a woman between 45 and 60 years old with acute COVID-19. CDR3s include the opening cysteine and the closing phenylalanine or tryptophan. The D gene is left open where the match is weak. Clone size appears in some rows only: once, few, many, or a class for an expanded clone.

V: TRBV7-2
size: -
D: TRBD1
J: TRBJ2-5
CDR3: CASSSQTGGFIETQYF
DNA: TGTGCCAGCAGCTCCCAGACAGGGGGTTTTATTGAGACCCAGTACTTC

V: TRBV28
size: -
D: TRBD2
J: TRBJ2-1
CDR3: CASSNAGAGGTYNEQFF
DNA: TGTGCCAGCAGCAACGCTGGGGCGGGGGGCACCTACAATGAGCAGTTCTTC

V: TRBV7-6
size: -
D: TRBD1
J: TRBJ2-2
CDR3: CASSAGTVNTGELFF
DNA: TGTGCCAGCAGTGCCGGGACAGTGAACACCGGGGAGCTGTTTTTT

V: TRBV6-6
size: -
D: -
J: TRBJ1-2
CDR3: CASSQPQGINSYGYTF
DNA: TGTGCCAGCAGTCAGCCCCAGGGGATTAACTCCTATGGCTACACCTTC

V: TRBV4-1
size: few
D: -
J: TRBJ1-2
CDR3: CASSQVSGGGRTGYTF
DNA: TGCGCCAGCAGCCAAGTTTCGGGGGGAGGACGGACGGGCTACACCTTC

V: TRBV28
size: once
D: -
J: TRBJ1-6
CDR3: CATPGQFDNSPLHF
DNA: TGTGCCACTCCAGGACAGTTTGATAATTCACCCCTCCACTTT

V: TRBV28
size: -
D: -
J: TRBJ2-1
CDR3: CATFLLAGNEQFF
DNA: TGTGCCACCTTTTTACTAGCAGGCAATGAGCAGTTCTTC

V: TRBV2
size: -
D: -
J: TRBJ1-2
CDR3: CASSEGTRWQNGYTF
DNA: TGTGCCAGCAGTGAAGGGACACGCTGGCAGAATGGCTACACCTTC

V: TRBV18
size: -
D: TRBD1
J: TRBJ2-2
CDR3: CASSTLPGGMDTGELFF
DNA: TGTGCCAGCTCAACTCTCCCAGGGGGAATGGACACCGGGGAGCTGTTTTTT

V: TRBV10-3
size: -
D: TRBD1
J: TRBJ1-2
CDR3: CAISGQGAPNYGYTF
DNA: TGTGCCATCAGCGGACAGGGGGCGCCCAACTATGGCTACACCTTC

V: TRBV28
size: -
D: TRBD1
J: TRBJ2-7
CDR3: CASSPPGQGSDEQYF
DNA: TGTGCCAGCAGTCCCCCGGGACAGGGGTCCGACGAGCAGTACTTC

V: TRBV9
size: -
D: -
J: TRBJ1-2
CDR3: CASSATDNTNYGYTF
DNA: TGTGCCAGCAGCGCTACGGACAACACTAACTATGGCTACACCTTC

V: TRBV7-2
size: -
D: TRBD1
J: TRBJ2-4
CDR3: CASSPPGQKNIQYF
DNA: TGTGCCAGCAGCCCACCGGGACAGAAAAACATTCAGTACTTC

V: TRBV1
size: -
D: -
J: TRBJ1-2
CDR3: CTSSQVAQSGGSLGYTF
DNA: TGCACCAGCAGCCAAGTCGCCCAATCAGGGGGCTCGCTTGGCTACACCTTC

V: TRBV19
size: few
D: TRBD2
J: TRBJ2-3
CDR3: CASGSGGAQSTDTQYF
DNA: TGTGCCAGCGGTAGCGGGGGGGCCCAAAGCACAGATACGCAGTATTTT

V: TRBV12-5
size: few
D: -
J: TRBJ1-6
CDR3: CASGQDSYNSPLHF
DNA: TGTGCTAGTGGCCAGGACTCCTATAATTCACCCCTCCACTTT

V: TRBV7-2
size: -
D: -
J: TRBJ2-7
CDR3: CASSFSEASSYEQYF
DNA: TGTGCCAGCAGCTTTTCGGAGGCATCGTCCTACGAGCAGTACTTC

V: TRBV19
size: -
D: TRBD2
J: TRBJ2-3
CDR3: CASSIVRLAGETDTQYF
DNA: TGTGCCAGTAGTATAGTGAGGCTAGCGGGAGAGACAGATACGCAGTATTTT

V: TRBV18
size: -
D: TRBD1
J: TRBJ1-2
CDR3: CASSDGTDHYGYTF
DNA: TGTGCCAGCTCAGACGGGACAGATCACTATGGCTACACCTTC

V: TRBV6-5
size: once
D: -
J: TRBJ2-2
CDR3: CAVRRGRAGELFF
DNA: TGTGCCGTAAGGAGGGGGAGGGCCGGGGAGCTGTTTTTT

V: TRBV6-5
size: -
D: -
J: TRBJ2-5
CDR3: CASRLRGVYQETQYF
DNA: TGTGCCAGCAGGCTCAGGGGAGTGTACCAAGAGACCCAGTACTTC

V: TRBV7-2
size: once
D: -
J: TRBJ2-6
CDR3: CASSSAAVPISGANVLTF
DNA: TGTGCCAGCAGCTCGGCAGCGGTGCCGATCTCTGGGGCCAACGTCCTGACTTTC

V: TRBV5-1
size: -
D: -
J: TRBJ1-6
CDR3: CASSLVAAEGNSPLHF
DNA: TGCGCCAGCAGCTTGGTAGCGGCCGAGGGGAATTCACCCCTCCACTTT

V: TRBV7-2
size: -
D: -
J: TRBJ2-7
CDR3: CASSPQTGVAYEQYF
DNA: TGTGCCAGCAGCCCCCAGACGGGGGTTGCCTACGAGCAGTACTTC

V: TRBV7-2
size: -
D: -
J: TRBJ1-1
CDR3: CASSFFQGKGTEAFF
DNA: TGTGCCAGCAGCTTTTTCCAGGGAAAGGGAACTGAAGCTTTCTTT

V: TRBV28
size: -
D: -
J: TRBJ1-1
CDR3: CASTPRWRDTEAFF
DNA: TGTGCCAGCACCCCCCGGTGGAGGGACACTGAAGCTTTCTTT

V: TRBV6-2/TRBV6-3
size: -
D: -
J: TRBJ2-6
CDR3: CASSLDNSGANVLTF
DNA: TGTGCCAGCAGCCTCGACAACTCTGGGGCCAACGTCCTGACTTTC

V: TRBV29-1
size: once
D: TRBD2
J: TRBJ2-1
CDR3: CSVEDLAGGVEQFF
DNA: TGCAGCGTTGAAGATTTAGCGGGAGGTGTTGAGCAGTTCTTC

V: TRBV2
size: few
D: TRBD2
J: TRBJ2-3
CDR3: CASSELDGAGGPVGHTQYF
DNA: TGTGCCAGCAGTGAACTCGACGGAGCGGGAGGGCCCGTGGGCCATACGCAGTATTTT

V: TRBV7-9
size: -
D: -
J: TRBJ2-7
CDR3: CASSLGVGSRGSYEQYF
DNA: TGTGCCAGCAGCTTAGGGGTGGGCAGCCGGGGCTCCTACGAGCAGTACTTC

V: TRBV6-5
size: -
D: -
J: TRBJ1-4
CDR3: CASRSGATNEKLFF
DNA: TGTGCCAGCAGGTCGGGGGCAACTAATGAAAAACTGTTTTTT

V: TRBV11-1
size: -
D: -
J: TRBJ1-1
CDR3: CASHFGGVATEAFF
DNA: TGTGCCAGCCACTTCGGAGGGGTGGCCACTGAAGCTTTCTTT

V: TRBV19
size: -
D: -
J: TRBJ1-5
CDR3: CASSPRQDSQPQHF
DNA: TGTGCCAGTAGCCCTCGACAGGATAGTCAGCCCCAGCATTTT

V: TRBV3-1/TRBV3-2
size: -
D: -
J: TRBJ1-2
CDR3: CASSSQTRGYGYTF
DNA: TGTGCCAGCAGCTCCCAAACCAGGGGCTATGGCTACACCTTC

V: TRBV9
size: -
D: -
J: TRBJ2-2
CDR3: CASSAQFTNTGELFF
DNA: TGTGCCAGCAGCGCCCAGTTTACGAACACCGGGGAGCTGTTTTTT

V: TRBV5-4
size: few
D: TRBD2
J: TRBJ2-3
CDR3: CASSTGLAGYTDTQYF
DNA: TGTGCCAGCAGCACCGGACTAGCGGGATACACAGATACGCAGTATTTT

V: TRBV20-1
size: -
D: -
J: TRBJ1-2
CDR3: CSARPGDGYTF
DNA: TGCAGTGCCCGTCCTGGAGATGGCTACACCTTC

V: TRBV6-2/TRBV6-3
size: -
D: -
J: TRBJ1-1
CDR3: CASSYPNDRTEAFF
DNA: TGTGCCAGCAGTTACCCCAACGACAGAACTGAAGCTTTCTTT

V: TRBV7-2
size: -
D: -
J: TRBJ2-3
CDR3: CASTGTDTQYF
DNA: TGTGCCAGCACGGGCACAGATACGCAGTATTTT

V: TRBV28
size: -
D: TRBD2
J: TRBJ2-4
CDR3: CASLPGGALIVAKNIQYF
DNA: TGTGCCAGCCTTCCGGGGGGGGCGCTTATAGTAGCCAAAAACATTCAGTACTTC

V: TRBV24-1
size: -
D: TRBD1
J: TRBJ1-1
CDR3: CATTDRENTEAFF
DNA: TGTGCCACCACAGACAGGGAGAACACTGAAGCTTTCTTT

V: TRBV6-1
size: -
D: -
J: TRBJ2-7
CDR3: CASSEYNNYEQYF
DNA: TGTGCCAGCAGTGAATATAACAACTACGAGCAGTACTTC

V: TRBV28
size: -
D: TRBD1
J: TRBJ1-2
CDR3: CASSLAGTAFSNPYGYTF
DNA: TGTGCCAGCAGTTTAGCCGGGACAGCTTTTTCCAATCCGTATGGCTACACCTTC

V: TRBV18
size: -
D: TRBD2
J: TRBJ2-7
CDR3: CASSPAGGPYEQYF
DNA: TGTGCCAGCTCACCGGCGGGGGGGCCCTACGAGCAGTACTTC

V: TRBV19
size: -
D: TRBD1
J: TRBJ1-1
CDR3: CASSAGTGRHTEAFF
DNA: TGTGCCAGTAGCGCGGGGACAGGGAGACACACTGAAGCTTTCTTT

V: TRBV27
size: -
D: TRBD1
J: TRBJ1-2
CDR3: CASREGQGGGYTF
DNA: TGTGCCAGCAGAGAAGGACAGGGGGGTGGCTACACCTTC

V: TRBV5-6
size: -
D: -
J: TRBJ2-3
CDR3: CAFHTGGPFRTDTQYF
DNA: TGTGCCTTTCACACCGGCGGGCCTTTTAGGACAGATACGCAGTATTTT

V: TRBV27
size: -
D: TRBD1
J: TRBJ2-3
CDR3: CASSLRDSSTDTQYF
DNA: TGTGCCAGCAGTTTAAGGGACAGCAGCACAGATACGCAGTATTTT

V: TRBV7-3
size: -
D: TRBD2
J: TRBJ2-3
CDR3: CASSLGTSGTDTQYF
DNA: TGTGCCAGCAGCTTAGGGACTAGCGGCACAGATACGCAGTATTTT

V: TRBV11-2
size: -
D: -
J: TRBJ2-1
CDR3: CASSGGATVEQFF
DNA: TGTGCCAGCAGCGGGGGGGCTACGGTGGAGCAGTTCTTC

V: TRBV30
size: -
D: -
J: TRBJ2-1
CDR3: CAFERSTYNEQFF
DNA: TGTGCCTTTGAGCGAAGCACCTACAATGAGCAGTTCTTC

V: TRBV30
size: -
D: TRBD1
J: TRBJ1-4
CDR3: CAWSGERTGRIEKLFF
DNA: TGTGCCTGGAGTGGGGAACGGACAGGGAGAATTGAAAAACTGTTTTTT

V: TRBV20-1
size: -
D: TRBD1
J: TRBJ1-2
CDR3: CGSDRVYGYTF
DNA: TGTGGATCAGACAGGGTCTATGGCTACACCTTC

V: TRBV3-1/TRBV3-2
size: -
D: TRBD1
J: TRBJ2-5
CDR3: CASRALWTGRRETQYF
DNA: TGTGCCAGCAGGGCGTTGTGGACAGGGCGTAGGGAGACCCAGTACTTC

V: TRBV5-1
size: -
D: -
J: TRBJ1-5
CDR3: CASSLTGTSNQPQHF
DNA: TGCGCCAGCAGCTTGACAGGGACGAGCAATCAGCCCCAGCATTTT